This T cell receptor (beta chain) was profiled in a study of metastatic and nonmetastatic thyroid tumors. Study context: The authors compared repertoires across blood and tumor or nodule tissue from malignant and benign thyroid patients. Study-level findings and limits: Malignant thyroid tumors reportedly had TCR beta diversity that was significantly higher than in benign nodules, in blood and tumor.

A few counts support this clone. Its specificity is not known. A single base separates this from a much larger clone, so it may be a read error. This CDR3 is built from 12 residues. The germline V gene has CDR1 SQVTM and CDR2 ANQGSEA. V was cut by 6 bases and J by 4 bases, with 13 bases left in between. Every patient underwent thyroid surgery untreated. As originally analysed: Using the CDR3 differences seen across clinicopathological groups, the authors built a distant-metastasis classifier for papillary thyroid cancer, which was meant to discriminate distant-metastatic patients. TCRdb reassembled clones from the PCR reads with MiXCR. Here the V and J calls rest on TCRdb's processing, not on the authors' analysis. The data hold approximately 11,000 clones, with roughly 28% observed a single time.

The sequencing sample was made of tumor tissue. This chain connects TRBV29-1 to TRBJ2-7; D is unresolved. This sequence originates from a male donor with papillary thyroid cancer or a benign thyroid nodule (not recorded which). Some clones in this sample may be carry-over from other donors' samples. The CDR3 reads CSVSGVGYEQYF. The CDR3 nucleotides read TGCAGCGTCAGTGGGGTGGGGTACGAGCAGTACTTC.